The present entry profiles one TCR beta chain with its context. Its antigen is unidentified. The same CDR3 also results from other DNA sequences found in this sample. Only CD45RO-negative cells positively selected for CCR7 counted as naive CD8 cells, so terminally differentiated effector memory CD45RA+ cells were excluded. This sample was included in a study of shared clonotypes between healthy human individuals. Regarding the study as a whole: The study drew on few donors, limiting represented genetic and exposure-history diversity.

CDR1 and CDR2 from the germline V gene are SEHNR and FQNEAQ (reference sequence). The length of the CDR3 is 13 residues. The V end was cut by 3 bases, the J end by 2 bases, with 7 bases between. Assay: immunoSEQ multiplex PCR; the TCRdb copy retains only in-frame clones and omits some. The sample carries about 2.2 million clones, 93% recorded once. The source is a man aged 18 to 29 in good health. Some clones in this sample may be carry-over from other donors' samples. Sequenced material: naive CD8+ T cells from PBMCs. The rearrangement joins TRBV7-9 to TRBJ1-2; D gene ambiguous. As DNA, the CDR3 is TGTGCCAGCAGCTTGGCAGCAAACTATGGCTACACCTTC. This sequence encodes CASSLAANYGYTF.